These T cell receptor beta chains were read from a single sample in a study of blood T cells in healthy people across ages. TCRdb ran MiXCR on the 5' RACE reads and lists one entry per CDR3 protein. The repertoire holds roughly 800,000 distinct CDR3 sequences, with roughly 50% as singletons. Sequenced input: blood. The source is a man aged 25 to 40 in good health. Both conserved end residues are part of each CDR3. Each record gives: clone size, D gene, J gene, V gene, CDR3 DNA, CDR3 protein. A D gene is named only where the DNA matches it firmly. Expanded clones are given a class, and other clones once, few, many or no size at all.

abundance: .
d_gene: TRBD2
j_gene: TRBJ2-5
v_gene: TRBV27
CDR3nt: TGTGCCAGCAGTTGGGAGGCTAGCGGACAAGAGACCCAGTACTTC
CDR3aa: CASSWEASGQETQYF

abundance: .
d_gene: .
j_gene: TRBJ2-7
v_gene: TRBV10-3
CDR3nt: TGTGCCATCAGTCCCTCCTTCTACGAGCAGTACTTC
CDR3aa: CAISPSFYEQYF

abundance: .
d_gene: .
j_gene: TRBJ1-6
v_gene: TRBV12-3/TRBV12-4
CDR3nt: TGTGCCAGCAGCCGAGGGGAATATACTTCACCCCTCCACTTT
CDR3aa: CASSRGEYTSPLHF

abundance: .
d_gene: .
j_gene: TRBJ1-2
v_gene: TRBV11-2
CDR3nt: TGTGCCAGCACCCGGACAGCCGACGATGGCTACACCTTC
CDR3aa: CASTRTADDGYTF

abundance: .
d_gene: .
j_gene: TRBJ2-1
v_gene: TRBV4-3
CDR3nt: TGCGCCAGCAGCCCCGGGGCGCGCGAGACTGAGCAGTTCTTC
CDR3aa: CASSPGARETEQFF

abundance: .
d_gene: .
j_gene: TRBJ2-5
v_gene: TRBV25-1
CDR3nt: TGTGCCAGCAGTGATTATGGGGCGGGTGAGCAGTACTTC
CDR3aa: CASSDYGAGEQYF

abundance: .
d_gene: .
j_gene: TRBJ2-7
v_gene: TRBV20-1
CDR3nt: TGCAGTGCTAATAATAGGGGTCACTACGAGCAGTACTTC
CDR3aa: CSANNRGHYEQYF

abundance: .
d_gene: .
j_gene: TRBJ2-3
v_gene: TRBV18
CDR3nt: TGTGCCAGCTCACCACCGACAGGGAGGAATACGCAGTATTTT
CDR3aa: CASSPPTGRNTQYF

abundance: .
d_gene: TRBD1
j_gene: TRBJ1-2
v_gene: TRBV4-2
CDR3nt: TGTGCCAGCAGCCCTCTGGACGGGGACAGCCGGGCGGATGGCTACACCTTC
CDR3aa: CASSPLDGDSRADGYTF

abundance: many
d_gene: TRBD2
j_gene: TRBJ2-7
v_gene: TRBV7-2
CDR3nt: TGTGCCAGCAGCTTTCTAGCGGGGTCCTACGAGCAGTACTTC
CDR3aa: CASSFLAGSYEQYF

abundance: .
d_gene: .
j_gene: TRBJ2-5
v_gene: TRBV20-1
CDR3nt: TGCAGTGCTAGATCCCGGAGGACCGCCCTGTCAGGGGAAGAGACCCAGTACTTC
CDR3aa: CSARSRRTALSGEETQYF

abundance: few
d_gene: TRBD2
j_gene: TRBJ2-3
v_gene: TRBV20-1
CDR3nt: TGCAGTGCTAGAGATGGGGGCCCCGGACTAGCTCTAGGGGGTACGCAGTATTTT
CDR3aa: CSARDGGPGLALGGTQYF

abundance: .
d_gene: .
j_gene: TRBJ2-5
v_gene: TRBV13
CDR3nt: TGTGCCAGCAGCTTAGAAGGAAGGGAGGAGCAGTACTTC
CDR3aa: CASSLEGREEQYF

abundance: .
d_gene: .
j_gene: TRBJ1-2
v_gene: TRBV7-2
CDR3nt: TGTGCCAGCAGCTTAGGGGAGGGGGTGGACTATGGCTACACCTTC
CDR3aa: CASSLGEGVDYGYTF

abundance: few
d_gene: .
j_gene: TRBJ2-1
v_gene: TRBV10-3
CDR3nt: TGTGCCATCAGTGATGGAGGTTTGCAGTTCTTC
CDR3aa: CAISDGGLQFF

abundance: few
d_gene: TRBD2
j_gene: TRBJ2-5
v_gene: TRBV2
CDR3nt: TGTGCCAGCAGCGTACTAGCGGTCCAAGAGACCCAGTACTTC
CDR3aa: CASSVLAVQETQYF

abundance: few
d_gene: .
j_gene: TRBJ2-7
v_gene: TRBV20-1
CDR3nt: TGCAGTGCTAGAGTTAAAGGGAGCGAGCAGTACTTC
CDR3aa: CSARVKGSEQYF

abundance: .
d_gene: .
j_gene: TRBJ1-6
v_gene: TRBV2
CDR3nt: TGTGCCAGCAGTTGGGACACTCCTTCACCCCTCCACTTT
CDR3aa: CASSWDTPSPLHF

abundance: few
d_gene: TRBD1
j_gene: TRBJ1-6
v_gene: TRBV7-2
CDR3nt: TGTGCCAGCAGCTCGAACAGGGGGAGGTCACCCCTCCACTTT
CDR3aa: CASSSNRGRSPLHF

abundance: .
d_gene: .
j_gene: TRBJ2-3
v_gene: TRBV18
CDR3nt: TGTGCCTGCTCCCCAGACACAGATACGCAGTATTTT
CDR3aa: CACSPDTDTQYF